The rows below give T cell receptor beta chains drawn from one sample of a study of yellow fever vaccine responses in identical twins. One entry per CDR3 protein, called by TCRdb with MiXCR from the RT-PCR reads. The table has approximately 1,600 distinct CDR3 sequences, 87% seen once; the top ten hold approximately 5%. The sample was T cells from blood (PBMCs), unsorted or a sorted subset (not recorded which), taken before or after yellow fever vaccination (not recorded which). All receptors come from a woman under 30 who received the yellow fever vaccine. Each CDR3 is given with its conserved first and last residue. The order of the fields is clone size, J gene, D gene, V gene, CDR3 DNA, CDR3 protein. D genes are given only for firm matches. Clone size, where shown, is once, few, many, or a class for clones that have expanded.

. TRBJ2-7 . TRBV7-9 TGTGCCGGCGCGGCAGCCTACGAGCAGTACTTC CAGAAAYEQYF
. TRBJ1-5 TRBD1 TRBV12-3/TRBV12-4 TGTGCCAGCAGAGGAGGGACAGGAGGTCGCAATCAGCCCCAGCATTTT CASRGGTGGRNQPQHF
. TRBJ2-7 . TRBV11-1 TGTGCCAGCAGCTTATCCGACTCGGAGCAGTACTTC CASSLSDSEQYF
. TRBJ2-3 TRBD2 TRBV6-1 TGTGCCAGCAGTCGGACTAGCGGGACTGGGGATACGCAGTATTTT CASSRTSGTGDTQYF
. TRBJ2-7 . TRBV4-3 TGCGCCAGCAGCCCAACGAGAGGAGTTGGTTACGAGCAGTACTTC CASSPTRGVGYEQYF
. TRBJ1-3 . TRBV7-1 TGTGCCAGCAGCTCATCCAAGGGAGTTGACACCATATATTTT CASSSSKGVDTIYF
once TRBJ2-5 . TRBV11-1 TGTGCCAGCAGCTTAGACTACGAGGAGACCCAGTACTTC CASSLDYEETQYF
. TRBJ1-6 . TRBV7-3 TGTGCCAGCAGCTCGACCCCAGGGTCTGGGTCACCCCTCCACTTT CASSSTPGSGSPLHF
. TRBJ2-3 . TRBV2 TGTGCCAGCAGTTCTCCCCCTGGGACAGATACGCAGTATTTT CASSSPPGTDTQYF
. TRBJ2-2 . TRBV28 TGTGCCAGCAGTCCGGTCCACACCGGGGAGCTGTTTTTT CASSPVHTGELFF
once TRBJ2-1 . TRBV13 TGTGCCAGCAGCTTAGGTGTAAACAATGAGCAGTTCTTC CASSLGVNNEQFF
once TRBJ2-1 TRBD2 TRBV10-1 TGCGCCAGCAGTGAAGGGACGGGAGGGCCCCTGAATGAGCAGTTCTTC CASSEGTGGPLNEQFF
. TRBJ1-5 . TRBV12-3/TRBV12-4 TGTGCCAGCAGTTTATCCTCGGGAAGCAATCAGCCCCAGCATTTT CASSLSSGSNQPQHF
. TRBJ1-1 . TRBV9 TGTGCCAGCAGCCCTACAGGGAACACTGAAGCTTTCTTT CASSPTGNTEAFF
. TRBJ2-1 . TRBV10-3 TGTGCCATCAGTGAAGGGGCGACTAGAGTCGTCAATGAGCAGTTCTTC CAISEGATRVVNEQFF
. TRBJ2-5 . TRBV29-1 TGCAGCGTGCCCCGGGACAAAGAGACCCAGTACTTC CSVPRDKETQYF
. TRBJ2-1 TRBD2 TRBV6-1 TGTGCCAGCAGGGGACTAGCGGGGGGGCCCGATGAGCAGTTCTTC CASRGLAGGPDEQFF
once TRBJ1-2 TRBD1 TRBV4-1 TGCGCCAGCAGACTTGGCGCGGGACAGCCTAACTATGGCTACACCTTC CASRLGAGQPNYGYTF
few TRBJ2-7 TRBD2 TRBV6-1 TGTGCCAGCAGTATCCTAGCGGGAGATCGCGAGCAGTACTTC CASSILAGDREQYF
. TRBJ2-5 . TRBV10-3 TGTGCCATCAGCCGCCGGGACTCCTGGGAGACCCAGTACTTC CAISRRDSWETQYF
. TRBJ2-2 TRBD2 TRBV11-1 TGTGCCAGCAGCCCTATAGCGGGAGGAAACACCGGGGAGCTGTTTTTT CASSPIAGGNTGELFF
. TRBJ2-5 TRBD1 TRBV25-1 TGTGCCAGCAGTGAGATGACAGGGATTGAGACCCAGTACTTC CASSEMTGIETQYF
. TRBJ2-1 . TRBV11-1 TGTGCCAGCAGCACCGGGGGTAGCTCCTACAATGAGCAGTTCTTC CASSTGGSSYNEQFF
. TRBJ1-5 . TRBV6-1 TGTGCCAGCAGGTCACGGACAGCCAATCAGCCCCAGCATTTT CASRSRTANQPQHF
once TRBJ2-3 . TRBV11-1 TGTGCCAGCAGCTTAGCCCCCGACCTATTATATGATACGCAGTATTTT CASSLAPDLLYDTQYF
. TRBJ2-3 TRBD2 TRBV7-8 TGTGCCAGCAGCGATGGGACTAGCGGGAGGTTGGATACGCAGTATTTT CASSDGTSGRLDTQYF
. TRBJ2-2 . TRBV5-5 TGTGCCAGCAGCTTGGACGGCACCGGGGAGCTGTTTTTT CASSLDGTGELFF
. TRBJ2-2 TRBD1 TRBV5-1 TGCGCCAGCAGGCCGGGGACAGCCGGGGAGCTGTTTTTT CASRPGTAGELFF
few TRBJ1-1 . TRBV4-1 TGCGCCAGCAGCCAACTACTTACAGGGATGAACACTGAAGCTTTCTTT CASSQLLTGMNTEAFF
. TRBJ1-2 . TRBV10-3 TGTGCCATCAGCCCAGACAGCTCTACTAACTATGGCTACACCTTC CAISPDSSTNYGYTF
. TRBJ1-6 . TRBV7-6 TGTGCCAGCAGCTTATCGGGGACGGGGTCACCCCTCCACTTT CASSLSGTGSPLHF
. TRBJ2-6 . TRBV11-2 TGTGCCAGCAGCTTATTGCCCCCTCCTGGGGCCAACGTCCTGACTTTC CASSLLPPPGANVLTF
. TRBJ2-7 TRBD2 TRBV30 TGTGCCTGGAGGCGGGGGGAGAGGGGTTACGAGCAGTACTTC CAWRRGERGYEQYF
. TRBJ1-1 TRBD1 TRBV10-3 TGTGCCATCAGAGGACAGGGTCATATGAACACTGAAGCTTTCTTT CAIRGQGHMNTEAFF
. TRBJ1-1 . TRBV18 TGTGCCAGCTCAAGTGAAAGAAAAGGAGATAACACTGAAGCTTTCTTT CASSSERKGDNTEAFF
. TRBJ2-1 . TRBV11-2 TGTGCCAGCAGCCCTAGCCGCAACGTATACAATGAGCAGTTCTTC CASSPSRNVYNEQFF
. TRBJ2-5 TRBD1 TRBV11-1 TGTGCCAGCAGCTTCCGACAGGGGGAGACCCAGTACTTC CASSFRQGETQYF
. TRBJ2-5 . TRBV11-2 TGTGCCTCATTAGGCGAGCTGTCCGGATACGAAGAGACCCAGTACTTC CASLGELSGYEETQYF
. TRBJ2-3 TRBD2 TRBV15 TGTGCCACCAGCAGACTCGGAAGCGGGAGCGCAGATACGCAGTATTTT CATSRLGSGSADTQYF
. TRBJ1-1 . TRBV4-3 TGCGCCAGCAGCCAAGATGGAGGGGTTACTGAAGCTTTCTTT CASSQDGGVTEAFF
. TRBJ1-4 TRBD1 TRBV6-1 TGTGCCAGTCGGAGGGTATTCGGGACAGGGCGCGAAAAACTGTTTTTT CASRRVFGTGREKLFF
. TRBJ1-2 TRBD1 TRBV4-3 TGCGCCAGCAGCCAGGACAGGGTGAGCTATGGCTACACCTTC CASSQDRVSYGYTF
. TRBJ1-1 . TRBV4-1 TGCGCCAGCAGCCAAGATCTAAGAATAGGAGCTTTCTTT CASSQDLRIGAFF
. TRBJ1-6 . TRBV11-1 TGTGCCAGCAGCGCAAGCAGAAATTCACCCCTCCACTTT CASSASRNSPLHF
. TRBJ2-6 . TRBV5-8 TGTGCCGACAAGCTGGTGGGGGCCAACGTCCTGACTTTC CADKLVGANVLTF
. TRBJ2-7 . TRBV15 TGTGCCACCGGTATTTGGGGATGGGGAGAGCAGTACTTC CATGIWGWGEQYF
. TRBJ1-2 . TRBV6-1 TGTGCCAGCAGGAGGGGTCTCGACTATGGCTACACCTTC CASRRGLDYGYTF
. TRBJ1-2 . TRBV4-1 TGCGCCAGCAGCCAACCTTCTTCAGGTTTCTATGGCTACACCTTC CASSQPSSGFYGYTF
. TRBJ1-1 . TRBV4-1 TGCGCCAGCAGCCAAGGGGGAGTTCCTGAAGCTTTCTTT CASSQGGVPEAFF
. TRBJ1-2 . TRBV6-1 TGTGCCAGCAGTCGTCTATCCGGGACGGTAGATGGCTACACCTTC CASSRLSGTVDGYTF
once TRBJ2-7 TRBD1 TRBV5-1 TGCGCCAGCGGGGGACAGGGATTCGAGCAGTACTTC CASGGQGFEQYF
. TRBJ2-7 . TRBV10-1 TGCGCCAGCAGTGGAGATTGGGACGCAAAGTCCTACGAGCAGTACTTC CASSGDWDAKSYEQYF
. TRBJ2-3 . TRBV5-4 TGTGCCAGCAGCTTGGGGGTGTCCGATACGCAGTATTTT CASSLGVSDTQYF
once TRBJ2-1 TRBD2 TRBV13 TGTGCCAGCTCCTCCGGGACTAGCGATAACAATGAGCAGTTCTTC CASSSGTSDNNEQFF
. TRBJ2-1 TRBD2 TRBV10-1 TGCGCCAGCAAGCTAGCGGGGGGGAACAATGAGCAGTTCTTC CASKLAGGNNEQFF